This is a list of T cell receptor beta chains from one sample in a study of blood T cell repertoires in COVID-19. Clones were sequenced by immunoSEQ multiplex PCR, and TCRdb holds only the in-frame ones, with some missing. The table has tens of thousands of clones, roughly 68% seen once. Sequencing was carried out using peripheral blood. The receptors come from an elderly woman with acute or convalescent COVID-19. CDR3s include the opening cysteine and the closing phenylalanine or tryptophan. D genes are given only for firm matches.

D gene: NA
V gene: TRBV2
CDR3 protein: CASSEFGRELFF

D gene: TRBD1
V gene: TRBV5-1
CDR3 protein: CASRLATTGGYINEKLFF

D gene: NA
V gene: TRBV9
CDR3 protein: CASSVGPGRGSPLHF

D gene: TRBD1
V gene: TRBV2
CDR3 protein: CARNRDRSRAQYF

D gene: TRBD1
V gene: TRBV28
CDR3 protein: CASSLGGQGATDTQYF

D gene: TRBD2
V gene: TRBV10-2
CDR3 protein: CASSATAGGEQFF

D gene: NA
V gene: TRBV28
CDR3 protein: CASSTRQTSYEQYF

D gene: TRBD2
V gene: TRBV28
CDR3 protein: CASLAGGSTDTQYF

D gene: TRBD1
V gene: TRBV7-3
CDR3 protein: CASSLSGTGDGYTF

D gene: NA
V gene: TRBV9
CDR3 protein: CASSVDERGNTIYF

D gene: TRBD1
V gene: TRBV7-9
CDR3 protein: CASSPPGGTQYF

D gene: TRBD1
V gene: TRBV6-5
CDR3 protein: CASSYSDREGYEQYF

D gene: NA
V gene: TRBV28
CDR3 protein: CASSLSADWSSYEQYF

D gene: TRBD2
V gene: TRBV28
CDR3 protein: CASSGLAGGPRYEQFF

D gene: NA
V gene: TRBV28
CDR3 protein: CASSSSSGFSYEQYF

D gene: NA
V gene: TRBV19
CDR3 protein: CATKQPGDRNIQYF

D gene: NA
V gene: TRBV7-9
CDR3 protein: CASSSGLIGELFF

D gene: TRBD2
V gene: TRBV19
CDR3 protein: CASSMQLAGKGEQFF

D gene: TRBD1
V gene: TRBV3-1/TRBV3-2
CDR3 protein: CASSQPGQGIETQYF

D gene: TRBD2
V gene: TRBV15
CDR3 protein: CATSRDASGSGNEQFF

D gene: NA
V gene: TRBV5-8
CDR3 protein: CASKIDSRNTIYF

D gene: NA
V gene: TRBV10-1
CDR3 protein: CASSDVGVGTDTQYF

D gene: NA
V gene: TRBV20-1
CDR3 protein: CSAWTTYEQYF